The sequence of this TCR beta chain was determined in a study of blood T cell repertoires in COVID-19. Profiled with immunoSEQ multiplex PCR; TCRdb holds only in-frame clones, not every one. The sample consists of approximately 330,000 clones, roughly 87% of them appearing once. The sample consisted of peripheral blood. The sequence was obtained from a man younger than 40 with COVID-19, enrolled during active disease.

CDR3 in amino acids: CASSLGSGFRNSPLHF. CDR3 DNA: TGTGCCAGCAGTTTAGGATCAGGGTTCCGAAATTCACCCCTCCACTTT. The V gene is TRBV27, the J gene TRBJ1-6; D is possibly TRBD1 (5 bases). The V gene's germline CDR1 is MNHEY and CDR2 SMNVEV (reference sequence). The ends were cut back, 2 bases at V and 7 bases at J, with 15 bases in the middle. CDR3 length: 16 residues.